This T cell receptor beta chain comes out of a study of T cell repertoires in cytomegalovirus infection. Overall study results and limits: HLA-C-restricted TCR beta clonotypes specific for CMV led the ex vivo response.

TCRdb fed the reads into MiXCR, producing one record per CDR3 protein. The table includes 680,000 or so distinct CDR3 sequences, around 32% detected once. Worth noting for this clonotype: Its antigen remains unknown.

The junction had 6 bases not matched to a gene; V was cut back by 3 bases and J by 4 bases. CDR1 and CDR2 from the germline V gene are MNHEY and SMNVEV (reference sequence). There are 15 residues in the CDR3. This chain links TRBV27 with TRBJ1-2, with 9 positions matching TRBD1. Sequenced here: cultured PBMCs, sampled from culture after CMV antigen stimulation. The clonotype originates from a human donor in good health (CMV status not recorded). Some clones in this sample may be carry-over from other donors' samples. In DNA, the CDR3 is TGTGCCAGCAGTTTGGGACAGGGAGGGGGCTATGGCTACACCTTC. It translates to CASSLGQGGGYGYTF.